This T cell receptor (beta chain) was sequenced in a study of blood T cell repertoires in COVID-19. Libraries were prepared by immunoSEQ multiplex PCR; TCRdb keeps only in-frame clonotypes and omits some of them. The sample carries 200,000 to 250,000 clones, 82% recorded once. The specimen was peripheral blood. This TCR derives from a woman in her 70s with COVID-19, enrolled during active disease.

The CDR3 coding sequence is TGTGCCAGCGGCGCGGAGTTAGCGGTCCCTCGAAAGCAGTATTTT. It yields the protein CASGAELAVPRKQYF. The chain employs TRBV9 and TRBJ2-3; D is possibly TRBD2 (6 bases). CDR3 length equals 15 residues. CDR1 and CDR2 from the germline V gene are SGDLS and YYNGEE. The V end lost 7 bases, the J end lost 11 bases, and 26 bases lay between the germline ends.